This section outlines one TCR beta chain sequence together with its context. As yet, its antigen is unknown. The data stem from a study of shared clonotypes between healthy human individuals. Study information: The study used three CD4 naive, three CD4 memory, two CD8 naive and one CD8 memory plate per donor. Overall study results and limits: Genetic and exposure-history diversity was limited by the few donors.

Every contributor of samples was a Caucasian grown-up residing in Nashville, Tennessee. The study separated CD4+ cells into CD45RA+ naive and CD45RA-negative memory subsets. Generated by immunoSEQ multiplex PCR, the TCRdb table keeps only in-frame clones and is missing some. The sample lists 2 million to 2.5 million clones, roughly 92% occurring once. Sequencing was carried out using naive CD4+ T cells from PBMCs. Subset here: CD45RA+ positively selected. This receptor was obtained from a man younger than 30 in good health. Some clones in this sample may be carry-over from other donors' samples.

The DNA of the CDR3 is TGTGCCAGCAGCTTATCCTCCGGGTCTCAAGAGACCCAGTACTTC. Translating it yields CASSLSSGSQETQYF. The genes are TRBV7-2 and TRBJ2-5; D gene uncertain. The CDR3 totals 15 residues. The germline gives CDR1 SGHTA, CDR2 FQGNSA. The V end lost 2 bases, the J end lost 2 bases, and 12 bases lay between the germline ends.